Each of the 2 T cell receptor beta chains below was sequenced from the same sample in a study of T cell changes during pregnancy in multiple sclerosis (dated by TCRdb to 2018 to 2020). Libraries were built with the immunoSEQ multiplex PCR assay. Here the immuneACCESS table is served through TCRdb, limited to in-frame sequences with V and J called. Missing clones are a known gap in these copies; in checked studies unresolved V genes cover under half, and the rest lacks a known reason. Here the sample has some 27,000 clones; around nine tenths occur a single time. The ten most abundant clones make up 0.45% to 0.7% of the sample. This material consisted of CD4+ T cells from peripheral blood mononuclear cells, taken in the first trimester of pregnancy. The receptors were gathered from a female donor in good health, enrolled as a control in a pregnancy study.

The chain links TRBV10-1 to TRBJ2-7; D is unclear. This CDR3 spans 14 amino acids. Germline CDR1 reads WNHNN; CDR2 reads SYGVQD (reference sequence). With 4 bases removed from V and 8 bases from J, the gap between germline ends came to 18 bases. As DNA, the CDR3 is TGCGCCAGCAGTGTAGGCGGATTCGACTCCAAGCAGTACTTC. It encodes CASSVGGFDSKQYF.

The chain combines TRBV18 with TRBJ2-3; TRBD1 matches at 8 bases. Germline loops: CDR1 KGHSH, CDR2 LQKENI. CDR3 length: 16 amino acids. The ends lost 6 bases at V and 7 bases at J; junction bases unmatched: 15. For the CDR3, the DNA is TGTGCCAGCTCCCCGGTGACAGGGGCCTTACGGAATACGCAGTATTTT. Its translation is CASSPVTGALRNTQYF.